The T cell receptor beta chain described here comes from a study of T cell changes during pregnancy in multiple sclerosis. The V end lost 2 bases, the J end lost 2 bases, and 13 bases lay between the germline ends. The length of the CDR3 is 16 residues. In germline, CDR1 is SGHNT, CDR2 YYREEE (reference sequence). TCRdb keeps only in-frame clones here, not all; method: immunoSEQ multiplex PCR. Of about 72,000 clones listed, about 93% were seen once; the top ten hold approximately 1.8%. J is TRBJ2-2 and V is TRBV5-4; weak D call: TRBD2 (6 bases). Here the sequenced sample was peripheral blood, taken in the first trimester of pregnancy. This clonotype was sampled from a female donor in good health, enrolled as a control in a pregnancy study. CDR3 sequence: CASSFAGRTNTGELFF. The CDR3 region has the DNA TGTGCCAGCAGCTTCGCCGGGAGAACCAACACCGGGGAGCTGTTTTTT.